This section outlines one T cell receptor beta chain sequence together with its context. Its antigen is undetermined. This was a deep-level run. This table comes from immunoSEQ multiplex PCR, and its TCRdb copy is limited to in-frame clones, with some not included. Of about 980,000 clones in the sample, roughly 72% are singletons; the top ten hold over 1.3%. Only Caucasian adults living in Nashville, Tennessee served as donors. The germline CDR1 and CDR2 sequences are MNHNS and SASEGT. The germline V and J ends were trimmed by 4 bases and 3 bases, with 10 bases remaining between them. This CDR3 has 14 residues. The entry originates in a study of shared clonotypes between healthy human individuals. Study findings and constraints: A handful of donors had around 5% of their naive CD4 clonotypes in common.

The TCR comes from a man younger than 30 in good health. This chain connects TRBV6-1 to TRBJ1-5; D is unresolved. Material: memory CD4+ T cells sorted from blood. Subset in this sample: CD45RA-negative fraction. CDR3 nucleotides: TGTGCCAGCAGTGTCACGGGAAACAATCAGCCCCAGCATTTT. Translation gives CASSVTGNNQPQHF.